The entry below describes one T cell receptor (beta chain). These data are taken from a study of T cells after yellow fever vaccination. CDR3 length: 14 amino acids. Per the germline V gene, CDR1 is KGHSH and CDR2 is LQKENI. V lost 6 bases, J lost 5 bases, and 4 bases stayed unmatched. TCRdb processed the 5' RACE reads anew with MiXCR; each CDR3 protein has one entry. Seen here are 300,000 to 400,000 distinct CDR3 sequences, 8.7% observed once, and the top ten hold roughly 18%. The sample in question was PBMCs, obtained on the day of the first yellow fever vaccination. The chain recombines TRBV18 with TRBJ1-6, with 7 bases matching TRBD1. This TCR derives from a man between 18 and 35 years old who received the YFV17D yellow fever vaccine. In nucleotides, the CDR3 is TGTGCCAGCTCCCCTACAGGGGATAATTCACCCCTCCACTTT. Residues: CASSPTGDNSPLHF.